This T cell receptor beta chain was captured in a study of T cells expressing NK-cell markers. Overall study results and limits: The same clonotypes also predominated in the CD3+CD56-NKG2C+ fraction of several donors. HCMV specificity of expanded NKG2C+ T cell clones remained unclear.

Generation of TCR beta cDNA was performed by 5'RACE template switching incorporating UMIs. From its re-call of the 5' RACE reads, TCRdb lists each CDR3 protein once, without DNA. With over 250,000 distinct CDR3 sequences in the sample, the ten largest clones hold roughly 4.2%. Notes on this clonotype: The antigen remains undetermined.

Germline CDR1 and CDR2: DFQATT and SNEGSKA (reference sequence). The CDR3 is made up of 16 amino acids. The material sequenced was blood T cells: a sorted CD56 or NKG2C T cell subset, CD4+ or CD8+ T cells, or bulk PBMC T cells (not recorded which). The chain uses TRBV20-1 and TRBJ2-5; lacking DNA, the TRBD1 call made by TCRdb goes unchecked. The receptor comes from a woman aged 18 to 75 in good health. The CDR3 sequence: CSARDQTGANQETQYF.